This paragraph reports one T cell receptor beta chain. This clone came up once. No antigen is known for it. Within one base of it there is no much larger clone, and no base qualities were kept. The CDR3 regions of human TCRbeta chains were subjected to immunosequencing. Per the authors' processing: TCRs in the repertoires were matched against a reference library of SARS-CoV-2-specific TCRs that had been generated with the MIRA antigen-specificity platform. Breadth was defined as the fraction of unique TCRs that were SARS-CoV-2-associated. Depth was defined as the fraction of total T cells that were SARS-CoV-2-associated. Each spike-specific TCR was assigned to its reactive spike region and to a CD4 or CD8 class using the MIRA data. Log10-transformed breadth and depth values were compared by one-way ANOVA with Sidak's multiple comparisons tests. In TCRdb, the immuneACCESS table is reduced to in-frame sequences with V and J assigned. These tables do not hold every clone; where another copy was compared, an unresolved V gene accounts for under half, and the others remain unexplained. V and J calls and clone size follow that table, whereas D and trimming were derived from the DNA. In all, the sample holds 100,000 to 140,000 clones, and more than 70% of those were seen once. The ten largest make up 6.6% of the sample.

The entry originates in a study of T cell responses to AZD1222 COVID-19 vaccine (dated by TCRdb to the early 2020s). Regarding the research as a whole: AZD1222 recipients whose second dose came at about 4 weeks and those whose second dose came at about 12 weeks were combined into one group, since spike-specific TCR depth and breadth did not differ between the two schedules. A total of over 230 trial participants underwent TCR sequencing, of whom around 200 received two doses of AZD1222 and 26 received two doses of the MenACWY control vaccine. Trial participants were enrolled by age into 18-55, 56-69 and 70-plus year subgroups, with approximately 150, 30 and 60 TCR-sequenced participants respectively. Overall study outcomes, separate from this receptor: Most participants were white British and females outnumbered males, and the authors suggested that clonal diversity may have been underestimated. Because no day 14 peak-response samples were available, the repertoires could be characterized only after the peak T cell response. Epitopes outside the regions mutated in the B.1.351 and B.1.1.7 variants were reportedly recognized by nearly half of the unique spike-specific TCRs. Vaccine-associated CD4 TCRs spanned the whole spike protein, with dominant responses in regions 160-218 and 743-854. In the small 56-69-year group, the increase in depth fell short of significance, most likely because of low power. After two AZD1222 doses, both the breadth and the depth of spike-specific TCRs were significantly higher than at day 0 and than in MenACWY recipients. Conclusions about previously exposed vaccinees are limited because only five to seven AZD1222 recipients were SARS-CoV-2 seropositive at baseline.

CDR1 and CDR2 were assigned from the germline V gene as SGHTA and FQGTGA. The CDR3 spans 14 residues, from the cysteine through the phenylalanine. Kept here is only the CDR3 DNA, which spans 42 bases and is read in frame from base 1. V is pruned by 5 bases and J by 9 bases, leaving 6 bases of the junction without a gene match. Reading the label with the study, this specimen's time point is: baseline before first vaccination. The vaccinee samples were drawn from two UK trials, COV001 and COV002, one of which was a single-blind randomized controlled phase 2/3 trial testing AZD1222 (ChAdOx1 nCoV-19) in healthy adults. For TCRbeta chain sequencing, PBMC samples were collected from trial participants at day 0 and at day 28 after the second dose.

This specimen consisted of peripheral blood, obtained on day 0 of AZD1222 vaccination. Recombination joined TRBV7-3 with TRBJ1-6, with TRBD1 identical over 8 junction bases. The TCR comes from an adult in good health. Here the CDR3 is given as CASSIQGGGSPLHF. The sequenced DNA is TGTGCCAGCAGCATACAGGGGGGTGGTTCACCCCTCCACTTT. When the CDR3 is completed using the reference TRBV7-3 and TRBJ1-6 genes on either side, the full variable domain is GAGVSQTPSNKVTEKGKYVELRCDPISGHTALYWYRQSLGQGPEFLIYFQGTGAADDSGLPNDRFFAVRPEGSVSTLKIQRTERGDSAVYLCASSIQGGGSPLHFGNGTRLTVT.